The 32 T cell receptor beta chains below all came from one sample that was sequenced in a study of blood T cell repertoires in COVID-19. Sequencing was performed with immunoSEQ multiplex PCR; in TCRdb, only in-frame clones are kept and a portion is missing. Here the sample spans about 190,000 clones, roughly 84% being singletons. The material sequenced was PBMCs or T cells enriched from blood (not recorded which). These receptors were taken from a woman in her 30s who had recovered from COVID-19.

The rearrangement links TRBV7-9 to TRBJ2-5, with TRBD2 matching over 9 bases. Unmatched junction bases numbered 5, after V lost 2 bases and J lost 1 base. Germline V gene data show CDR1 as SEHNR and CDR2 as FQNEAQ (reference sequence). The CDR3 totals 16 residues. Here the CDR3 reads CASSLTSGRFQETQYF. The CDR3 nucleotides read TGTGCCAGCAGCTTAACTAGCGGGCGTTTCCAAGAGACCCAGTACTTC.

This clone turned up a few times. The chain carries TRBV7-2 and TRBJ2-7; D not resolved. V lost 5 bases to trimming and J lost 2 bases, with 13 bases between them. The CDR3 loop spans 14 amino acids. Per the germline V gene, CDR1 is SGHTA and CDR2 is FQGNSA. The CDR3, as DNA: TGTGCCAGCAGCCCCGGTATCGCCCCCTACGAGCAGTACGTC. Protein sequence: CASSPGIAPYEQYV.

The CDR3 nucleotides read TGTGCCAGCAGTTACGGCGGGGGGCGCGGAGCTTTCTTT. As protein: CASSYGGGRGAFF. This chain links TRBV6-6 with TRBJ1-1, with D possibly being TRBD1 (6 bases). The V end was cut by 2 bases, the J end by 10 bases, with 14 bases between. The CDR3 contains 13 residues. The germline V gene encodes CDR1 MNHNY and CDR2 SVGAGI (reference sequence).

This chain connects TRBV7-9 to TRBJ2-3; 12 bases agree with TRBD1. The CDR3 has 15 residues. Losses at the gene ends were 5 bases for V and 6 bases for J; bases not matched to a gene: 6. Germline lookup yields CDR1 SEHNR and CDR2 FQNEAQ (reference sequence). The CDR3 bases are TGTGCCAGCAGCCTGGGACAGGGGGCTTGGGATACGCAGTATTTT. This sequence encodes CASSLGQGAWDTQYF.

J is TRBJ2-7 and V is TRBV5-1; D might be TRBD1 (6 bases). This CDR3 region has 12 residues. Trimming left V 4 bases short and J 4 bases short, with 9 bases between. CDR1 and CDR2 (germline): SGHRS, YFSETQ. CDR3 sequence (DNA): TGCGCCAGCAGCCCGGACAGTTACGAGCAGTACTTC. Its translation is CASSPDSYEQYF.

This chain links TRBV7-2 with TRBJ2-1, with 12 nucleotides matching TRBD2. J was trimmed by 1 base and V by 4 bases; bases with no gene match: 5. This CDR3 contains 17 residues. The germline CDR1 and CDR2 sequences are SGHTA and FQGNSA. The CDR3 sequence is CASSSGLAGSSYNEQFF. As DNA, the CDR3 is TGTGCCAGCAGCTCCGGACTAGCGGGGTCGTCCTACAATGAGCAGTTCTTC.

This clone showed up just a few times. This chain uses TRBV19 with TRBJ2-7, with 7 nucleotides matching TRBD1. The CDR3 sequence is 14 residues long. Germline V CDR1 and CDR2: LNHDA, SQIVND (reference sequence). V shed 1 base and J 5 bases; nucleotides not matched to a gene: 5. Here the CDR3 reads CASSIGDREHEQYV. The CDR3 DNA follows: TGTGCCAGTAGTATAGGAGACAGGGAACACGAGCAGTACGTC.

The chain uses TRBV7-8 and TRBJ2-5; 8 nucleotides line up with TRBD2. Germline loops: CDR1 SGHVS, CDR2 FQNEAQ. V lost 5 bases and J lost 1; bases outside the gene matches: 9. CDR3 length: 16 residues. CDR3 DNA: TGTGCCAGCAGCGAGGGTAGACTAGCGATCCAAGAGACCCAGTACTTC. As protein: CASSEGRLAIQETQYF.

The chain joins TRBV18 to TRBJ2-1; 13 bases map to TRBD2. The germline V gene has CDR1 KGHSH and CDR2 LQKENI. The CDR3 runs 17 residues. The junction had 8 bases not matched to a gene; V was cut back by 2 bases and J by 7 bases. The CDR3: CASSPISTSGRLNEQFF. Here the CDR3 DNA reads TGTGCCAGCTCACCAATATCGACTAGCGGGAGGTTAAATGAGCAGTTCTTC.

This sequence joins TRBV28 and TRBJ1-2; 12 positions match TRBD1. CDR3 length: 15 residues. V dropped 2 bases and J dropped 8; count of bases not matched to a gene: 6. Looked up from germline, CDR1 is MDHEN and CDR2 is SYDVKM. The CDR3 coding sequence is TGTGCCAGCAGTTTAGGGACAGGGGGCTTTGGGGGCTACACCTTC. Translated, it gives CASSLGTGGFGGYTF.

This clone appeared a few times. The rearrangement joins TRBV2 to TRBJ1-5, with D maybe TRBD1 (6 bases). Germline V gives CDR1 SNHLY, CDR2 FYNNEI. Trimming pared 4 bases from V and 6 bases from J, leaving 16 bases between. The CDR3 runs 15 residues. CDR3 nucleotide sequence: TGTGCCAGCAGTGTGGAGTCAGGGGATGTTCAGCCCCAGCATTTT. Amino acids: CASSVESGDVQPQHF.

The V call is TRBV25-1, the J call TRBJ1-1, with a possible D match to TRBD1 (6 bases). This CDR3 has 14 amino acids. Trimming shortened V by 4 bases and J by 1 base, and 10 bases separated the two germline ends. The germline V gene encodes CDR1 MGHDK and CDR2 SYGVNS. CDR3 nucleotides: TGTGCCAGCAGTGCCTCGGGACAGAACACTGAAGCTTTCTTT. Protein product: CASSASGQNTEAFF.

The rearrangement uses TRBV28 and TRBJ2-7; TRBD2 aligns across 9 bases. Looked up from germline, CDR1 is MDHEN and CDR2 is SYDVKM. The CDR3 covers 18 residues. The V segment lost 8 bases and the J segment 5 bases; nucleotides outside the gene matches: 22. The CDR3: CASLYRGLAPTGSNEQYF. DNA of the CDR3: TGTGCCAGCCTATACAGGGGACTAGCTCCGACTGGGTCCAACGAGCAGTACTTC.

V gene TRBV12-5 combines with J gene TRBJ2-1; tentative D call: TRBD2 (7 bases). The germline V and J ends were trimmed by 0 bases and 7 bases, with 19 bases remaining between them. The CDR3 length is 17 residues. The germline CDR1 and CDR2 sequences are LGHNT and FRNRAP. The CDR3 region is CASGLVAGGPPGNEQFF. The CDR3 DNA is TGTGCTAGTGGTTTGGTCGCCGGGGGGCCCCCCGGGAATGAGCAGTTCTTC.

The chain is built from TRBV12-3 or TRBV12-4 and TRBJ1-4; TRBD1 aligns across 9 bases. J lost 6 bases, V lost 6 bases, and 2 bases had no gene match. This CDR3 is 13 amino acids long. The CDR3 region has the DNA TGTGCCAGCAGGGGACAGGGTTATGAAAAACTGTTTTTT. Protein sequence: CASRGQGYEKLFF.

The genes are TRBV14 and TRBJ2-1; 8 nucleotides line up with TRBD2. This CDR3 has 15 residues. Germline trimming cut 2 bases from V and 4 bases from J; bases unmatched to any gene: 4. Germline CDR1 SGHDN, CDR2 FVKESK. CDR3 in DNA: TGTGCCAGCAGCCAAATCACTAGCGGATACAATGAGCAGTTCTTC. Translating gives CASSQITSGYNEQFF.

The chain combines TRBV18 with TRBJ2-5, with 7 bases lining up with TRBD2. Unmatched junction bases numbered 11, after V lost 5 bases and J lost 5 bases. This CDR3 has 15 residues. The germline V gene has CDR1 KGHSH and CDR2 LQKENI. The CDR3 DNA follows: TGTGCCAGCTCATACGCAGCGGGGTTGGGGGAGACCCAGTACTTC. As protein: CASSYAAGLGETQYF.

The chain recombines TRBV27 with TRBJ1-2, with D perhaps TRBD1 (6 bases). CDR1 and CDR2 from the germline V gene are MNHEY and SMNVEV (reference sequence). The CDR3 has 16 residues. V lost 3 bases and J lost 6, with 20 bases in between. The DNA of the CDR3 is TGTGCCAGCAGTTTCCTGGCTTCAGGACAGCCCCATGGCTACACCTTC. This gives the protein CASSFLASGQPHGYTF.

CDR3 protein: CASTRGQGQSPLHF. The CDR3 DNA reads TGTGCCAGCACCCGAGGACAGGGTCAATCACCCCTCCACTTT. The chain recombines TRBV3-1 (or the pseudogene TRBV3-2) with TRBJ1-6; 8 bases map to TRBD1. This CDR3 comprises 14 residues. Trimming took 7 bases from V and 10 from J; bases not matched to a gene: 9. Germline lookup yields CDR1 LGHDT and CDR2 YNNKEL (reference sequence).

The J gene is TRBJ2-3, the V gene TRBV27; TRBD1 might be the D (7 bases). From germline, CDR1 is MNHEY and CDR2 SMNVEV (reference sequence). This CDR3 is built from 16 residues. V gave up 0 bases and J gave up 4 bases, with 14 bases separating them. The CDR3 loop reads CASSLSGGTEADTQYF. In DNA form, the CDR3 reads TGTGCCAGCAGTTTATCAGGGGGGACAGAGGCAGATACGCAGTATTTT.

The genes are TRBV6-5 and TRBJ2-5; TRBD1 might be the D (6 bases). This CDR3 has 12 amino acids. Trimming cost V 7 bases and J 9 bases, with 15 bases left between them. Germline assignment: CDR1 MNHEY and CDR2 SVGAGI. DNA of the CDR3: TGTGCCAGCACCGGGTTTAAGGGGGCCCAGTACTTC. Its protein product is CASTGFKGAQYF.

The chain recombines TRBV28 with TRBJ2-7; 10 nucleotides match TRBD2. This CDR3 spans 19 amino acids. The trim removed 3 bases at V and 3 bases at J, leaving 17 bases unmatched. Germline V gene data show CDR1 as MDHEN and CDR2 as SYDVKM. CDR3 amino acids: CASSFPRTSGASSFYEQYF. CDR3 nucleotide sequence: TGTGCCAGCAGTTTCCCCCGGACTAGCGGTGCTTCGAGTTTCTACGAGCAGTACTTC.

The chain joins TRBV20-1 to TRBJ2-1, with 10 bases that match TRBD1. This CDR3 has 19 amino acids. Germline CDR1 is DFQATT and CDR2 is SNEGSKA (reference sequence). J lost 2 bases, V lost 3 bases, and 16 bases had no gene match. The CDR3 DNA sequence: TGCAGTGCTAGTCTGAGGACAGGGGGGGGAGGAAGTCCCTACAATGAGCAGTTCTTC. Translating it yields CSASLRTGGGGSPYNEQFF.

This chain uses TRBV28 with TRBJ1-5; no clear D gene. The germline V gene has CDR1 MDHEN and CDR2 SYDVKM. There are 14 residues in the CDR3. Between the trimmed V and J ends, which lost 8 bases and 0 bases, there was a span of 11 bases. Here the CDR3 DNA reads TGTGCCAGCTCCCGGACTCTTAGCAATCAGCCCCAGCATTTT. Translated, it gives CASSRTLSNQPQHF.

The rearrangement links TRBV6-7 to TRBJ1-4, with TRBD1 identical over 8 bases. TRBV6-7 counts as an open reading frame of uncertain function. V shed 8 bases, J shed 7 bases, and the junction held 6 bases outside the gene matches. The CDR3 covers 13 residues. CDR3 region: CASQDRGSEKLFF. For the CDR3, the DNA is TGTGCCAGCCAAGACAGGGGTTCTGAAAAACTGTTTTTT.

J is TRBJ1-2 and V is TRBV5-1; no reliable D call. V lost 2 bases and J lost 10, with 18 bases in between. The CDR3 is 14 amino acids. Germline lookup yields CDR1 SGHRS and CDR2 YFSETQ. In DNA form, the CDR3 reads TGCGCCAGCAGCTTCGGCGAGGAGGGCGTCTTCTACACCTTC. Encoded protein: CASSFGEEGVFYTF.

The chain uses TRBV5-1 and TRBJ1-6; TRBD1 is a possible D gene (5 bases). CDR3 length equals 15 residues. Germline loops: CDR1 SGHRS, CDR2 YFSETQ. V dropped 4 bases and J dropped 9 bases, with 17 bases sitting between them. CDR3 nucleotides: TGCGCCAGCAGCCCGGAGGGACCCAGTGGTTCACCCCTCCACTTT. It specifies CASSPEGPSGSPLHF.

The chain employs TRBV2 and TRBJ1-1, with D maybe TRBD1 (6 bases). V shed 11 bases and J shed 6 bases, with 22 bases lying between them. The CDR3 is 14 amino acids. From germline, CDR1 is SNHLY and CDR2 FYNNEI. CDR3 nucleotide sequence: TGTGCCGAAGGGGCCCCAGGGGCCGGCGCTGAAGCTTTCTTT. Amino acid sequence: CAEGAPGAGAEAFF.

Here the CDR3 DNA reads TGTGCCAGCAGTGAAGTTAACACAGATACGCAGTATTTT. Translated: CASSEVNTDTQYF. This sequence joins TRBV6-1 and TRBJ2-3; D unresolved. The CDR3 runs 13 residues. Germline assignment: CDR1 MNHNS and CDR2 SASEGT. V lost 1 base and J 2 bases, leaving 4 bases between the germline ends.

Here the CDR3 reads CATHRDRSSGNTIYF. DNA for the CDR3: TGTGCCACCCATAGGGACAGGAGCTCTGGAAACACCATATATTTT. The V call is TRBV24-1, the J call TRBJ1-3, with TRBD1 matching over 8 bases. Looked up from germline, CDR1 is KGHDR and CDR2 is SFDVKD. V shed 9 bases and J 0 bases; nucleotides not matched to a gene: 6. The CDR3 consists of 15 residues.

The genes are TRBV6-5 and TRBJ1-2, with D perhaps TRBD1 (6 bases). V shed 6 bases and J shed 2 bases, with 16 bases lying between them. Germline loops: CDR1 MNHEY, CDR2 SVGAGI. This CDR3 spans 15 amino acids. Here the CDR3 DNA reads TGTGCCAGCAGCCCCCGGGACACCTTAAACTATGGCTACACCTTC. Encoded protein: CASSPRDTLNYGYTF.

This CDR3 reads CASSYRADTGELFF. The CDR3 nucleotides read TGCGCCAGCAGTTACAGGGCTGACACCGGGGAGCTGTTTTTT. The chain joins TRBV10-1 to TRBJ2-2, with a weak D call TRBD1 (6 bases). This CDR3 contains 14 residues. V lost 5 bases, J lost 3 bases, and 10 bases lay in between. Germline assignment: CDR1 WNHNN and CDR2 SYGVQD (reference sequence).